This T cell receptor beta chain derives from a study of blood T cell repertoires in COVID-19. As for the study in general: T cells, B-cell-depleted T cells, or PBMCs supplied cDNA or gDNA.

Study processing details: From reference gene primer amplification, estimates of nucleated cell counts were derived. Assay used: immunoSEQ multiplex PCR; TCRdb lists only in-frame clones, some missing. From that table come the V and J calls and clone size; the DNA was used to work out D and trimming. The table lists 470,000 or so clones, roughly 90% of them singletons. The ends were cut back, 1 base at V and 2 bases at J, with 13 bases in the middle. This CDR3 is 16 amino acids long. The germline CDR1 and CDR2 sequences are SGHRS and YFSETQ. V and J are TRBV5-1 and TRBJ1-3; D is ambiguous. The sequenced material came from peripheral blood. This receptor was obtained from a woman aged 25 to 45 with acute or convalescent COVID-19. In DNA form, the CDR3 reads TGCGCCAGCAGCTTGTCTCTCTTGCGCCCTGGAAACACCATATATTTT. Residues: CASSLSLLRPGNTIYF.